This is a list of T cell receptor beta chains from one sample in a study of T cell repertoires in cytomegalovirus infection. TCRdb re-called the reads with MiXCR, one entry per CDR3 protein. Among around 900,000 distinct CDR3 sequences, approximately 31% were seen once, and the ten largest hold under 15%. These TCRs' antigens remain unknown. The sample here was cultured CD8+ T cells from PBMCs, taken from culture after CMV antigen stimulation. Source of these receptors: a human donor in good health (CMV status not recorded). Some clones in this sample may be carry-over from other donors' samples. CDR3s include the opening cysteine and the closing phenylalanine or tryptophan. Fields, in order: D gene, V gene, clone size, J gene, CDR3 DNA, CDR3 protein. D genes are given only for firm matches. Clone sizes are given selectively: once, few, many, or a class where the clone is expanded.

-,TRBV4-3,once,TRBJ2-7,TGCGCCAGCAGCCAGGCGGCAGGGGGGACCTACGAGCAGTACTTC,CASSQAAGGTYEQYF
-,TRBV28,-,TRBJ1-5,TGTGCCAGCAGTCCCAGGGTCCCCAGTCAGCCCCAGCATTTT,CASSPRVPSQPQHF
TRBD1,TRBV7-2,-,TRBJ1-2,TGTGCCAGCAGCTTACTCCGGACAGGGGGCCATCACTATGGCTACACCTTC,CASSLLRTGGHHYGYTF
-,TRBV6-1,few,TRBJ1-1,TGTGCCAGCAGCAACGACCCTCTGAACACTGAAGCTTTCTTT,CASSNDPLNTEAFF
TRBD2,TRBV10-3,-,TRBJ2-3,TGTGCCATCAGGCAGCGACTAGCGGGGGACACAGATACGCAGTATTTT,CAIRQRLAGDTDTQYF
TRBD1,TRBV19,few,TRBJ1-6,TGTGCCAGTAGTATTCCAGGGGGCCGGTCACCCCTCCACTTT,CASSIPGGRSPLHF
TRBD2,TRBV7-9,few,TRBJ2-5,TGTGCCAGCTGGGGGACTAGCGGGGAAGAGACCCAGTACTTC,CASWGTSGEETQYF
TRBD1,TRBV27,few,TRBJ1-1,TGTGCCAGTGCCATAAACAGGGGGAACACTGAAGCTTTCTTT,CASAINRGNTEAFF
-,TRBV7-9,many,TRBJ2-3,TGTGCCAGCAGAGGGGGTGCGGGGCCATCTTTCACAGATACGCAGTATTTT,CASRGGAGPSFTDTQYF
-,TRBV27,-,TRBJ2-6,TGTGCCAGCACCCGAGCTGGGGCCAACGTCCTGACTTTC,CASTRAGANVLTF
TRBD1,TRBV7-2,many,TRBJ1-1,TGTGCCAGCAGCTCTTGGACAGGGGAACCCCCTGTCACCTTCTTT,CASSSWTGEPPVTFF
TRBD2,TRBV27,-,TRBJ2-1,TGTGCCAGCAGTCTTCTAGGGACTAGCGGGGGCAATGAGCAGTTCTTC,CASSLLGTSGGNEQFF
-,TRBV6-5,-,TRBJ1-2,TGTGCCAGCAGTTTGGGCCGTATGGGATACACCTTC,CASSLGRMGYTF
-,TRBV6-5,-,TRBJ2-6,TGTGCCAGCAGTTACTCGAGATGGGGGGACTCTGGGGCCAACGTCCTGACTTTC,CASSYSRWGDSGANVLTF
-,TRBV14,-,TRBJ2-2,TGTGCCAGCAGCACGTGGGCCGAAAACACCGGGGAGCTGTTTTTT,CASSTWAENTGELFF
TRBD1,TRBV20-1,-,TRBJ2-3,TGCAGTGCTAGACTTTCCGGGACAGGGGGCATGGATACGCAGTATTTT,CSARLSGTGGMDTQYF
-,TRBV10-3,-,TRBJ2-7,TGTGCCATCACGAATGCGGGGAAGAACGAGCAGTACTTC,CAITNAGKNEQYF
-,TRBV6-5,-,TRBJ1-3,TGTGCCAGCAGTTCGGGTATCTCTGGAAACACCATATATTTT,CASSSGISGNTIYF
-,TRBV12-3/TRBV12-4,-,TRBJ2-3,TGTGCCAGCACCCCCCCGGGACCGAAGATGTTGAATACGCAGTATTTT,CASTPPGPKMLNTQYF
-,TRBV5-1,-,TRBJ1-6,TGCGCCAGCAGACCTGAGGGCTCCTATAATTCACCCCTCCACTTT,CASRPEGSYNSPLHF